These 24 T cell receptor beta chains came from one sample sequenced in a study of T-cell reconstitution after alpha-beta-depleted transplantation in children. TCRbeta library preparation incorporated unique molecular identifiers. Using its own MiXCR run on the PCR reads, TCRdb lists one record per CDR3 protein. Among roughly 420,000 distinct CDR3 sequences listed, around 16% were seen once. Sequenced material: PBMCs, mostly from graft donor cells, taken 360 days after TCRalphabeta/CD19-depleted stem cell transplant. These receptors were collected from a boy in the first two years of life who had a stem cell transplant for Wiskott-Aldrich syndrome, so the T cells may come from the graft donor.

The chain joins TRBV13 to TRBJ2-1; D may match TRBD1 or TRBD2 (5 bases each). The CDR3 is 13 amino acids. Trimming pared 6 bases from V and 7 bases from J, leaving 13 bases between. The germline CDR1 and CDR2 sequences are PRHDT and FYEKMQ (reference sequence). CDR3 nucleotide sequence: TGTGCCAGCAGTTCAGGGTGGGGGAATGAGCAGTTCTTC. It is translated as CASSSGWGNEQFF.

V is TRBV7-2 and J is TRBJ1-3; D gene ambiguous. The CDR3 is 15 residues long. The ends were cut back, 2 bases at V and 3 bases at J, with 11 bases in the middle. Germline V gene sequence: CDR1 SGHTA, CDR2 FQGNSA. The CDR3 coding sequence is TGTGCCAGCAGCTTATCATTTGGGTTTGGAAACACCATATATTTT. Residues: CASSLSFGFGNTIYF.

This clonotype was seen a handful of times. The V and J genes are TRBV5-6 and TRBJ2-7; 11 bases fit TRBD2. Losses at the gene ends were 6 bases for V and 3 bases for J; bases not matched to a gene: 8. This CDR3 is 15 amino acids long. Per the germline V gene, CDR1 is SGHDT and CDR2 is YYEEEE. CDR3: CASNSGTSGFYEQYF. CDR3 nucleotide sequence: TGTGCCAGCAACTCCGGGACTAGCGGTTTCTACGAGCAGTACTTC.

The chain joins TRBV5-1 to TRBJ2-7, with TRBD2 identical over 12 bases. The CDR3 has 15 residues. CDR1 is SGHRS, CDR2 YFSETQ, per germline. V was clipped by 3 bases and J by 3 bases; unmatched bases: 4. CDR3 nucleotides: TGCGCCAGCAGCTACGGACTAGCGGGACGCTACGAGCAGTACTTC. As protein: CASSYGLAGRYEQYF.

This clonotype was counted many times. The rearrangement uses TRBV6-2 or TRBV6-3 and TRBJ2-2; a possible D gene is TRBD1 (6 bases). Germline values: CDR1 MNHEY, CDR2 SVGEGT. The germline V and J ends were trimmed by 6 bases and 4 bases, with 12 bases remaining between them. The CDR3 is 14 residues long. Here the CDR3 DNA reads TGTGCCAGCAGAACCAGGGGTTCCACCGGGGAGCTGTTTTTT. The encoded protein is CASRTRGSTGELFF.

This clonotype was recorded a few times. This sequence joins TRBV5-1 and TRBJ2-7; no reliable D call. V dropped 4 bases and J dropped 3 bases, with 8 bases sitting between them. The CDR3 runs 12 residues. Germline-derived CDR1 and CDR2 are SGHRS and YFSETQ. The CDR3 loop is CASSPDLYEQYF. In nucleotides, the CDR3 is TGCGCCAGCAGCCCCGACCTCTACGAGCAGTACTTC.

This clonotype was seen at least ten times. DNA for the CDR3: TGCAGCGTGTCCTCCCGGGACATCTCCTACGAGCAGTACTTC. This sequence encodes CSVSSRDISYEQYF. This sequence joins TRBV29-1 and TRBJ2-7; D may be TRBD1 (6 bases). CDR3 length equals 14 residues. V lost 6 bases to trimming and J lost 0 bases, with 15 bases between them. From germline, CDR1 is SQVTM and CDR2 ANQGSEA.

The chain carries TRBV28 and TRBJ1-2; weak D call: TRBD1 (5 bases). This CDR3 comprises 15 residues. Germline-derived CDR1 and CDR2 are MDHEN and SYDVKM. V gave up 2 bases and J gave up 1 base, with 11 bases separating them. The CDR3 nucleotides are TGTGCCAGCAGTTTAGGGGACCGACTTAACTATGGCTACACCTTC. Translation: CASSLGDRLNYGYTF.

The chain has TRBV30 and TRBJ2-3; a possible D gene is TRBD2 (6 bases). This CDR3 spans 12 amino acids. Trimming stripped 4 bases from V and 4 bases from J, with 9 bases between. In germline, CDR1 is GTSNPN, CDR2 SVGIG (reference sequence). For the CDR3, the DNA is TGTGCCTGGACCCCGGGAGCAGATACGCAGTATTTT. It translates to CAWTPGADTQYF.

This clonotype appeared a single time. This chain links TRBV15 with TRBJ1-2; maybe TRBD1 (5 bases). CDR1 is LNHNV, CDR2 YYDKDF, per germline (reference sequence). This CDR3 comprises 13 residues. Trimming shortened V by 5 bases and J by 6 bases, and 13 bases separated the two germline ends. The CDR3 reads CATSSRGSDGYTF. DNA of the CDR3: TGTGCCACCAGCTCGAGGGGCTCTGATGGCTACACCTTC.

The V and J genes are TRBV7-2 and TRBJ2-1, with 8 bases lining up with TRBD2. The length of the CDR3 is 15 residues. The ends lost 5 bases at V and 9 bases at J; junction bases unmatched: 12. Germline values: CDR1 SGHTA, CDR2 FQGNSA. CDR3 nucleotides: TGTGCCAGCAGCCACTGGGGGCGGGGGGCCCTTGAGCAGTTCTTC. It is translated as CASSHWGRGALEQFF.

The CDR3 region is CASSLRLVPNEQFF. The CDR3 nucleotides are TGTGCCAGCAGTTTGAGACTAGTCCCTAATGAGCAGTTCTTC. This chain uses TRBV27 with TRBJ2-1, with TRBD2 as a possible D gene (6 bases). From germline, CDR1 is MNHEY and CDR2 SMNVEV (reference sequence). The CDR3 sequence is 14 residues long. Trimming took 3 bases from V and 7 from J, leaving 13 bases between them.

This clonotype was detected only a few times. The rearrangement uses TRBV3-1 and TRBJ2-1; D remains unclear. The CDR3 spans 14 residues. The germline gives CDR1 LGHDT, CDR2 YNNKEL (reference sequence). V was cut by 3 bases and J by 6 bases, with 12 bases left in between. The CDR3 DNA is TGTGCCAGCAGCCACCCCCTCAGTCTCAATGAGCAGTTCTTC. Protein sequence: CASSHPLSLNEQFF.

This clonotype was recorded many times. The chain uses TRBV10-3 and TRBJ2-1; TRBD2 matches at 10 bases. The J segment lost 10 bases and the V segment lost 5 bases, leaving 17 bases of the junction unmatched. This CDR3 region has 17 residues. Germline-derived CDR1 and CDR2 are ENHRY and SYGVKD. This CDR3 is CAISTRALAGGPREQFF. In DNA form, the CDR3 reads TGTGCCATCAGTACCCGGGCGTTAGCGGGAGGTCCACGGGAGCAGTTCTTC.

This clonotype was counted between two and nine times. V usage is TRBV10-3 and J usage is TRBJ1-3; TRBD1 might be the D (5 bases). The ends were cut back, 4 bases at V and 1 base at J, with 11 bases in the middle. The CDR3 length is 15 residues. The germline V gene encodes CDR1 ENHRY and CDR2 SYGVKD. CDR3 sequence: CAISGRGKSGNTIYF. CDR3 sequence (DNA): TGTGCCATCAGTGGTCGGGGGAAATCTGGAAACACCATATATTTT.

The sample holds a few counts of this clonotype. The chain carries TRBV24-1 and TRBJ2-1, with TRBD2 identical over 14 bases. The V and J ends lost 5 bases and 0 bases, in that order; junction bases with no gene match: 8. CDR1 and CDR2 from the germline V gene are KGHDR and SFDVKD. The CDR3 length is 19 residues. CDR3 coding DNA: TGTGCCACCAGTGTAATCGGACTAGCGGGGGGAAGCTCCTACAATGAGCAGTTCTTC. It specifies CATSVIGLAGGSSYNEQFF.

V usage is TRBV12-3 or TRBV12-4 and J usage is TRBJ2-2; TRBD2 matches 11 bases. CDR3 length equals 15 residues. J lost 7 bases, V lost 4 bases, and 5 bases had no gene match. This chain's CDR3 is CASSYSGRDVGELFF. CDR3 nucleotides: TGTGCCAGCAGTTATAGCGGGAGGGACGTCGGGGAGCTGTTTTTT.

This clonotype was seen a handful of times. The chain links TRBV5-1 to TRBJ2-5; 8 bases map to TRBD2. This CDR3 is built from 15 residues. The V gene's germline CDR1 is SGHRS and CDR2 YFSETQ. V was pared by 0 bases and J by 4 bases, with 5 bases of the junction left unmatched. CDR3 loop: CASSLVVSGRETQYF. Here the CDR3 DNA reads TGCGCCAGCAGCTTGGTGGTAAGCGGGAGAGAGACCCAGTACTTC. Full variable domain (outside the CDR3, taken from reference TRBV5-1 and TRBJ2-5): KAGVTQTPRYLIKTRGQQVTLSCSPISGHRSVSWYQQTPGQGLQFLFEYFSETQRNKGNFPGRFSGRQFSNSRSEMNVSTLELGDSALYLCASSLVVSGRETQYFGPGTRLLVL.

The chain employs TRBV15 and TRBJ2-3; TRBD2 is a possible D gene (6 bases). CDR1 and CDR2 (germline): LNHNV, YYDKDF (reference sequence). V was clipped by 5 bases and J by 2 bases, with 8 bases between them. CDR3 size: 13 residues. The CDR3 spells CATSLDYTDTQYF. As DNA, the CDR3 is TGTGCCACCAGCTTGGACTACACAGATACGCAGTATTTT.

The chain is built from TRBV9 and TRBJ2-1; D is uncertain. The CDR3 is 14 residues long. Germline CDR1 is SGDLS and CDR2 is YYNGEE. The V and J ends lost 1 base and 3 bases respectively, with 8 bases between them. The CDR3 DNA follows: TGTGCCAGCAGCGTAAATGCCTACTACAATGAGCAGTTCTTC. This translates into CASSVNAYYNEQFF.

This clonotype showed up just a few times. V and J are TRBV5-1 and TRBJ2-6; no clear D gene. V shed 0 bases and J shed 0 bases, with 7 bases lying between them. Germline V lookup: CDR1 SGHRS, CDR2 YFSETQ. The CDR3 contains 16 residues. The chain's CDR3 is CASSLEAVSGANVLTF. DNA of the CDR3: TGCGCCAGCAGCTTGGAGGCAGTCTCTGGGGCCAACGTCCTGACTTTC.

This clonotype has just a few counts. The CDR3: CASSLMWGGPDTQYF. The DNA for the CDR3 is TGTGCCAGCAGTTTAATGTGGGGGGGGCCGGATACGCAGTATTTT. The genes are TRBV27 and TRBJ2-3; D possibly corresponds to TRBD2 (7 bases). V was clipped by 2 bases and J by 6 bases, with 15 bases between them. The CDR3 totals 15 residues. CDR1 and CDR2 from the germline V gene are MNHEY and SMNVEV (reference sequence).

The chain has TRBV18 and TRBJ1-2, with no clear D. CDR1 and CDR2 (germline): KGHSH, LQKENI. The CDR3 contains 13 residues. V dropped 6 bases and J dropped 4 bases, with 12 bases sitting between them. The CDR3 spells CASSPVQAYGYTF. CDR3 sequence (DNA): TGTGCCAGCTCCCCAGTTCAGGCCTATGGCTACACCTTC.

This sequence joins TRBV5-5 and TRBJ2-7, with a tentative D call TRBD1 (6 bases). V lost 4 bases to trimming and J lost 8 bases, with 13 bases between them. There are 12 residues in the CDR3. Germline V gene lookup returns CDR1 SGHKS and CDR2 YYEKEE (reference sequence). The CDR3 spells CASSQNRAQQYF. DNA of the CDR3: TGTGCCAGCAGCCAAAACAGGGCCCAGCAGTACTTC.